The 32 T cell receptor beta chains below all came from one sample that was sequenced in a study of T cell responses to AZD1222 COVID-19 vaccine. Sequencing used immunoSEQ multiplex PCR; TCRdb keeps in-frame clones, though not all of them. Across over 120,000 clones, the top ten clones capture around 2.2% of the sample. The sample comprised peripheral blood. The receptors originated from an adult in good health.

The chain joins TRBV19 to TRBJ1-1, with no clear D. This CDR3 has 14 residues. The germline V gene encodes CDR1 LNHDA and CDR2 SQIVND (reference sequence). V was cut by 3 bases and J by 6 bases, with 14 bases left in between. The CDR3 DNA follows: TGTGCCAGTAGTATTAGAGGGTTTATCGCTGAAGCTTTCTTT. It specifies CASSIRGFIAEAFF.

V usage is TRBV3-1 (or the pseudogene TRBV3-2) and J usage is TRBJ1-4; 8 nucleotides align to TRBD1. Germline V gives CDR1 LGHDT, CDR2 YNNKEL (reference sequence). Germline trimming cut 1 base from V and 2 bases from J; bases unmatched to any gene: 9. This CDR3 spans 18 amino acids. CDR3 nucleotide sequence: TGTGCCAGCAGCCAAGGCCCAGGGGGCATGGGTACTAATGAAAAACTGTTTTTT. Its protein is CASSQGPGGMGTNEKLFF.

The CDR3 loop is CASSGQGEGEQYF. For the CDR3, the DNA is TGTGCCAGCAGTGGACAGGGGGAAGGGGAGCAGTACTTC. The chain carries TRBV2 and TRBJ2-7; 9 bases agree with TRBD1. Unmatched junction bases numbered 5, after V lost 4 bases and J lost 7 bases. CDR1 is SNHLY and CDR2 is FYNNEI in the germline V gene. There are 13 residues in the CDR3.

This chain connects TRBV29-1 to TRBJ2-7; D perhaps matches TRBD1 (8 bases). Germline CDR1 and CDR2: SQVTM and ANQGSEA. This CDR3 comprises 14 residues. V dropped 6 bases and J dropped 5 bases, with 20 bases sitting between them. In nucleotides, the CDR3 is TGCAGCGTAGCCCAGGGGGCACTAGCGCACGAGCAGTACTTC. Protein sequence: CSVAQGALAHEQYF.

A remark on this clone: This same CDR3 is encoded by further DNA sequences in the sample. The CDR3 sequence is CSATNTEAFF. DNA of the CDR3: TGCAGTGCTACGAACACTGAAGCTTTCTTT. This chain uses TRBV20-1 with TRBJ1-1; no definite D call. The CDR3 is 10 amino acids. The V gene's germline CDR1 is DFQATT and CDR2 SNEGSKA (reference sequence). V lost 4 bases and J lost 1, with 1 base in between.

The V call is TRBV6-5, the J call TRBJ1-1; D unclear. The V end lost 6 bases, the J end lost 7 bases, and 9 bases lay between the germline ends. Germline V CDR1 and CDR2: MNHEY, SVGAGI. This CDR3 is 11 amino acids long. CDR3 coding DNA: TGTGCCAGCAGAGCCTTCGGTGAAGCTTTCTTT. Translating it yields CASRAFGEAFF.

This sequence joins TRBV6-5 and TRBJ1-6; 7 nucleotides align to TRBD1. This CDR3 is 14 amino acids long. The ends lost 6 bases at V and 6 bases at J; junction bases unmatched: 5. Germline V gene lookup returns CDR1 MNHEY and CDR2 SVGAGI. The CDR3 loop is CASRRDSSNSPLHF. CDR3 in DNA: TGTGCCAGCAGGCGGGACAGTTCTAATTCACCCCTCCACTTT.

V is TRBV19 and J is TRBJ1-2, with a weak D call TRBD1 (5 bases). Trimming took 3 bases from V and 5 from J, leaving 25 bases between them. Germline CDR1 reads LNHDA; CDR2 reads SQIVND (reference sequence). The CDR3 is made up of 18 amino acids. The CDR3 is CASSIYRTPLSSHYGYTF. The CDR3, as DNA: TGTGCCAGTAGTATTTACAGGACACCGCTTTCGTCGCATTATGGCTACACCTTC.

The chain couples TRBV3-1 (or the pseudogene TRBV3-2) to TRBJ2-3; 7 positions match TRBD2. Germline lookup yields CDR1 LGHDT and CDR2 YNNKEL (reference sequence). The V and J ends lost 1 base and 2 bases, in that order; junction bases with no gene match: 3. CDR3 length equals 15 residues. The CDR3 DNA follows: TGTGCCAGCAGCCAAGTGGGGGGGGACACAGATACGCAGTATTTT. Amino acid sequence: CASSQVGGDTDTQYF.

The chain links TRBV3-1 (or the pseudogene TRBV3-2) to TRBJ1-1, with D possibly TRBD1 on 6 matching bases. This CDR3 region has 14 residues. Trimming cost V 2 bases and J 7 bases, with 14 bases left between them. CDR1 is LGHDT, CDR2 YNNKEL, per germline (reference sequence). As DNA, the CDR3 is TGTGCCAGCAGCCAATCCACAGGGATTAATGAAGCTTTCTTT. This encodes CASSQSTGINEAFF.

This rearrangement joins TRBV6-2 or TRBV6-3 to TRBJ2-7, with 10 bases aligning to TRBD1. Germline values: CDR1 MNHEY, CDR2 SVGEGT. V gave up 0 bases and J gave up 5 bases; unmatched junction bases: 7. The CDR3 contains 16 residues. The CDR3 DNA reads as TGTGCCAGCAGTTACTCTGGGACAGGGGACATCCACGAGCAGTACTTC. It codes for CASSYSGTGDIHEQYF.

The V call is TRBV23-1, the J call TRBJ1-2; D call uncertain. TRBV23-1 is an open reading frame, and its role is uncertain. Trimming removed 2 bases at V and 6 bases at J, with 7 bases between. The CDR3 covers 12 residues. The CDR3 DNA is TGCGCCAGCAGTCAAACAGTGCATGGCTACACCTTC. Protein product: CASSQTVHGYTF.

J is TRBJ2-7 and V is TRBV4-1; no firm D call. CDR3 size: 13 residues. Germline assignment: CDR1 MGHRA and CDR2 YSYEKL. V dropped 4 bases and J dropped 3 bases, with 10 bases sitting between them. This CDR3 reads CASSPPGIYEQYF. In DNA form, the CDR3 reads TGCGCCAGCAGCCCCCCTGGGATCTACGAGCAGTACTTC.

This chain uses TRBV6-5 with TRBJ2-3, with D maybe TRBD2 (6 bases). V dropped 4 bases and J dropped 5 bases, with 16 bases sitting between them. The CDR3 is 15 amino acids. CDR1 and CDR2 from the germline V gene are MNHEY and SVGAGI. The DNA of the CDR3 is TGTGCCAGCAGTTGGGGGAGAGGGAGGCAAGATACGCAGTATTTT. Amino acids: CASSWGRGRQDTQYF.

The V call is TRBV19, the J call TRBJ1-3; D remains ambiguous. The CDR3 length is 14 residues. V was clipped by 3 bases and J by 0 bases, with 6 bases between them. Per germline, CDR1 LNHDA and CDR2 SQIVND (reference sequence). CDR3 in amino acids: CASSISSSGNTIYF. CDR3 nucleotides: TGTGCCAGTAGTATCTCGAGCTCTGGAAACACCATATATTTT.

This chain joins TRBV5-1 and TRBJ1-3; 8 bases line up with TRBD1. The CDR3 has 16 amino acids. J gave up 3 bases and V 5 bases, and 10 bases lay outside the gene matches. The V gene's germline CDR1 is SGHRS and CDR2 YFSETQ. For the CDR3, the DNA is TGCGCCAGCAGTCCCTCTTTGACAGGGGATGGAAACACCATATATTTT. Translation gives CASSPSLTGDGNTIYF.

The chain has TRBV18 and TRBJ1-1, with 7 nucleotides matching TRBD1. CDR1 and CDR2 (germline): KGHSH, LQKENI. Trimming at V came to 6 bases and at J to 1 base, leaving 11 bases not matched to a gene. The CDR3 extends over 16 amino acids. CDR3 protein: CASSRDTGAPNTEAFF. The CDR3 DNA reads as TGTGCCAGCTCTCGAGATACAGGGGCGCCGAACACTGAAGCTTTCTTT.

The rearrangement links TRBV4-1 to TRBJ1-2; 8 nucleotides align to TRBD1. The CDR3 has 15 amino acids. J lost 8 bases, V lost 0 bases, and 8 bases had no gene match. Per the germline V gene, CDR1 is MGHRA and CDR2 is YSYEKL. The CDR3 nucleotides are TGCGCCAGCAGCCAAGAACCCCGGACAGGGTCAGGCTACACCTTC. Translation: CASSQEPRTGSGYTF.

The chain couples TRBV7-9 to TRBJ2-3, with D perhaps TRBD2 (5 bases). Trimming pared 3 bases from V and 5 bases from J, leaving 6 bases between. Germline V lookup: CDR1 SEHNR, CDR2 FQNEAQ (reference sequence). The length of the CDR3 is 12 residues. DNA for the CDR3: TGTGCCAGCAGCTTCCGGGGAGATACGCAGTATTTT. It is translated as CASSFRGDTQYF. Full variable domain (outside the CDR3, taken from reference TRBV7-9 and TRBJ2-3): DTGVSQNPRHKITKRGQNVTFRCDPISEHNRLYWYRQTLGQGPEFLTYFQNEAQLEKSRLLSDRFSAERPKGSFSTLEIQRTEQGDSAMYLCASSFRGDTQYFGPGTRLTVL.

This chain uses TRBV11-2 with TRBJ1-1; D unclear. The V gene's germline CDR1 is SGHAT and CDR2 FQNNGV. The CDR3 loop spans 14 amino acids. V lost 0 bases, J lost 7 bases, and 12 bases lay in between. In DNA form, the CDR3 reads TGTGCCAGCAGCTTAGATAGTCTGAGGAATGAAGCTTTCTTT. Translation: CASSLDSLRNEAFF.

The V and J genes are TRBV28 and TRBJ1-1, with D maybe TRBD1 (5 bases). The CDR3 length is 13 residues. The V end was cut by 6 bases, the J end by 4 bases, with 12 bases between. CDR1 is MDHEN, CDR2 SYDVKM, per germline. The CDR3 spells CASSPGGGTEAFF. The DNA for the CDR3 is TGTGCCAGCAGCCCGGGGGGGGGCACTGAAGCTTTCTTT.

J is TRBJ1-4 and V is TRBV6-5; 8 nucleotides agree with TRBD1. The CDR3 length is 16 residues. The germline CDR1 and CDR2 sequences are MNHEY and SVGAGI. Losses at the gene ends were 2 bases for V and 5 bases for J; bases not matched to a gene: 7. The CDR3 reads CASSYRGQGRNEKLFF. In DNA, the CDR3 is TGTGCCAGCAGTTACCGCGGACAGGGCCGGAATGAAAAACTGTTTTTT.

The rearrangement links TRBV6-5 to TRBJ1-5; D is undetermined. The CDR3 runs 15 residues. Per germline, CDR1 MNHEY and CDR2 SVGAGI. The ends were cut back, 6 bases at V and 6 bases at J, with 18 bases in the middle. CDR3 protein: CASRPLGRVGQPQHF. CDR3 in DNA: TGTGCCAGCAGGCCATTGGGGAGGGTAGGTCAGCCCCAGCATTTT.

The chain has TRBV29-1 and TRBJ2-7; D unclear. The CDR3 spans 12 residues. Germline V gives CDR1 SQVTM, CDR2 ANQGSEA. The germline V and J ends were trimmed by 4 bases and 2 bases, with 9 bases remaining between them. The CDR3 nucleotides are TGCAGCGTTGGTTCCTGGGCCTACGAGCAGTACTTC. It specifies CSVGSWAYEQYF.

The V gene is TRBV5-1, the J gene TRBJ1-2; 11 bases map to TRBD1. Trimming cost V 4 bases and J 4 bases; bases outside gene matches: 9. There are 16 residues in the CDR3. Germline-derived CDR1 and CDR2 are SGHRS and YFSETQ. CDR3 amino acids: CASSLGTGGEGYGYTF. In DNA, the CDR3 is TGCGCCAGCAGCCTCGGGACAGGGGGGGAAGGCTATGGCTACACCTTC.

The chain couples TRBV7-9 to TRBJ1-4; D perhaps matches TRBD1 (6 bases). The V gene's germline CDR1 is SEHNR and CDR2 FQNEAQ (reference sequence). V was shortened by 1 base and J by 5 bases, with 11 bases between the two germline ends. This CDR3 region has 15 residues. The CDR3: CASSLEGQKNEKLFF. CDR3 bases: TGTGCCAGCAGCTTAGAAGGACAGAAGAATGAAAAACTGTTTTTT.

The rearrangement uses TRBV10-3 and TRBJ1-1, with D tentatively TRBD1 (5 bases). The CDR3 has 16 residues. Trimming took 7 bases from V and 6 from J, leaving 24 bases between them. CDR1 is ENHRY, CDR2 SYGVKD, per germline. The CDR3 is CAINDGGRIGSAEAFF. The CDR3 DNA follows: TGTGCCATCAATGATGGGGGTAGAATTGGGTCGGCTGAAGCTTTCTTT.

This sequence joins TRBV19 and TRBJ1-4, with D possibly TRBD1 on 5 matching bases. Looked up from germline, CDR1 is LNHDA and CDR2 is SQIVND (reference sequence). The V end was cut by 9 bases, the J end by 6 bases, with 14 bases between. This CDR3 contains 13 residues. DNA for the CDR3: TGTGCCAGCACTGGCACAGGCTATGAAAAACTGTTTTTT. This gives the protein CASTGTGYEKLFF.

The chain has TRBV5-6 and TRBJ1-2; TRBD1 aligns across 7 bases. The CDR3 totals 15 residues. Germline CDR1 reads SGHDT; CDR2 reads YYEEEE. The trim removed 1 base at V and 4 bases at J, leaving 7 bases unmatched. CDR3 coding DNA: TGTGCCAGCAGCTTGCGACAGGGAGGTGGCTATGGCTACACCTTC. Translating gives CASSLRQGGGYGYTF.

The gene calls are TRBV4-3 and TRBJ1-4, with no clear D. V was shortened by 0 bases and J by 3 bases, with 11 bases between the two germline ends. The CDR3 contains 16 residues. Germline V gene lookup returns CDR1 LGHNA and CDR2 YSLEER. The chain's CDR3 is CASSQDPAGANEKLFF. The CDR3 DNA is TGCGCCAGCAGCCAAGATCCTGCTGGGGCTAATGAAAAACTGTTTTTT.

The chain links TRBV7-2 to TRBJ1-2; no firm D call. Between the trimmed V and J ends, which lost 3 bases and 3 bases, there was a span of 11 bases. Looked up from germline, CDR1 is SGHTA and CDR2 is FQGNSA. The CDR3 has 14 residues. The CDR3 protein is CASSFQALDYGYTF. The CDR3 DNA reads TGTGCCAGCAGCTTTCAGGCTCTAGACTATGGCTACACCTTC.

CDR3 amino acids: CASSVAGQRGSYNEQFF. Written as DNA, the CDR3 is TGTGCCAGCAGCGTAGCAGGACAGCGAGGTTCCTACAATGAGCAGTTCTTC. The gene calls are TRBV9 and TRBJ2-1; D is possibly TRBD1 (6 bases). V was shortened by 0 bases and J by 1 base, with 14 bases between the two germline ends. The length of the CDR3 is 17 residues. Germline CDR1 SGDLS, CDR2 YYNGEE.